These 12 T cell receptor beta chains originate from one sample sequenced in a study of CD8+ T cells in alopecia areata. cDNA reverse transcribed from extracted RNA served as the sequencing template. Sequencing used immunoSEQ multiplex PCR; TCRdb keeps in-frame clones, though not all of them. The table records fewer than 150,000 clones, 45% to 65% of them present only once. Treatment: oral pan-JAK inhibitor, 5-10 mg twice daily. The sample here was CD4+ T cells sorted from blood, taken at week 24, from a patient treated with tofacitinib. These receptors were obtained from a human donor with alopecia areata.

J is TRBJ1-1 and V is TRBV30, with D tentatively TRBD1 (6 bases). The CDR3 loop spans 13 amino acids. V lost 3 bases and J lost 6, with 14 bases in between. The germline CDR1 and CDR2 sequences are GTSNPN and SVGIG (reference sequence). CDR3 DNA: TGTGCCTGGAGGACAGGCGGCGTGGCTGAAGCTTTCTTT. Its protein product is CAWRTGGVAEAFF.

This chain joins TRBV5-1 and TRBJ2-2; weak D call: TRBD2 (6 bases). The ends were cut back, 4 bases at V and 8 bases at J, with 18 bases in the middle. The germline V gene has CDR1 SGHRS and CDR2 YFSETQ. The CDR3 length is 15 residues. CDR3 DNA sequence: TGCGCCAGCAGCCCAATCACGGGGGACGTGGGGGAGCTGTTTTTT. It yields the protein CASSPITGDVGELFF.

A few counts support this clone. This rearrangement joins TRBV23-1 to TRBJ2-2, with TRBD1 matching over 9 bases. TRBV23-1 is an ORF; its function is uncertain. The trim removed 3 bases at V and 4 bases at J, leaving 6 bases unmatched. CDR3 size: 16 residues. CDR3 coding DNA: TGCGCCAGCAGTCAGGACAGGGGACGTAGCACCGGGGAGCTGTTTTTT. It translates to CASSQDRGRSTGELFF.

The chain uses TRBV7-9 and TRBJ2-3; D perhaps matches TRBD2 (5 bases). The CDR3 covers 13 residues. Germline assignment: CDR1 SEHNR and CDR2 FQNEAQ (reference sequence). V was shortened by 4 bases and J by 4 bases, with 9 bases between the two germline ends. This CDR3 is CASSYSGADTQYF. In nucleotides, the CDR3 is TGTGCCAGCAGCTACAGCGGAGCAGATACGCAGTATTTT.

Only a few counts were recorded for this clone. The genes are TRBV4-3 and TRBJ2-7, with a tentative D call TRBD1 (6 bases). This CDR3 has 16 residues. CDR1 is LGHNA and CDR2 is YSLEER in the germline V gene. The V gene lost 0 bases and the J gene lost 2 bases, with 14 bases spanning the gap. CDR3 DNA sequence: TGCGCCAGCAGCCAAGAAAAGGACAGAAGAACCTACGAGCAGTACTTC. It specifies CASSQEKDRRTYEQYF.

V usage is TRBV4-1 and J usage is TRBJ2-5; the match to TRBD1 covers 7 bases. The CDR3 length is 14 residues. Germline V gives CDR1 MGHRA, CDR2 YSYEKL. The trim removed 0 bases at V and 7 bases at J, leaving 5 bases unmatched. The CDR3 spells CASSQDGAGGTQYF. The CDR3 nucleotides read TGCGCCAGCAGCCAAGATGGCGCAGGGGGGACCCAGTACTTC.

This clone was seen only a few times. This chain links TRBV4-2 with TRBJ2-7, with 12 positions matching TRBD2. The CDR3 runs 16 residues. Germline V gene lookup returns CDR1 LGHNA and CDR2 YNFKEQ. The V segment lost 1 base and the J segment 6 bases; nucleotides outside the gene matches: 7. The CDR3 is CASSQGDLAGGREQYF. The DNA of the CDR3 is TGTGCCAGCAGCCAAGGGGATCTAGCGGGGGGGCGCGAGCAGTACTTC.

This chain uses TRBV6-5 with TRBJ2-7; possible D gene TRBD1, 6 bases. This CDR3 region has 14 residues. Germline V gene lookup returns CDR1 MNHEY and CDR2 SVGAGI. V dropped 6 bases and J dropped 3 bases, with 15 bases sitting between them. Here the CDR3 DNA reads TGTGCCAGCAGCTCCACAGGGTTAATCTACGAGCAGTACTTC. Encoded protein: CASSSTGLIYEQYF.

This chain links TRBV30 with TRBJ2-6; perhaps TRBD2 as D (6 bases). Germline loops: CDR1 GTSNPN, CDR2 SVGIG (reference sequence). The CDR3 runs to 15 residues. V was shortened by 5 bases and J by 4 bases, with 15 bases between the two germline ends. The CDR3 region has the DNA TGTGCCTGGGTCCCGGGACTCGGAGGGGCCAACGTCCTGACTTTC. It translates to CAWVPGLGGANVLTF.

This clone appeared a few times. CDR3 region: CASSLMVDEQFF. In nucleotides, the CDR3 is TGTGCCAGCAGCTTAATGGTCGATGAGCAGTTCTTC. The genes are TRBV7-9 and TRBJ2-1; D remains unclear. The germline CDR1 and CDR2 sequences are SEHNR and FQNEAQ (reference sequence). The CDR3 is made up of 12 amino acids. V was shortened by 2 bases and J by 8 bases, with 7 bases between the two germline ends.

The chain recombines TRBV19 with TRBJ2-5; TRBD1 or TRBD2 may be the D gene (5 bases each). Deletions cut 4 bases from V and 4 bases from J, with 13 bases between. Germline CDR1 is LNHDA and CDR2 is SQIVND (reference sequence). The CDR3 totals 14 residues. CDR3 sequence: CASSTGTRLETQYF. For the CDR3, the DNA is TGTGCCAGTAGTACAGGGACCCGACTAGAGACCCAGTACTTC.

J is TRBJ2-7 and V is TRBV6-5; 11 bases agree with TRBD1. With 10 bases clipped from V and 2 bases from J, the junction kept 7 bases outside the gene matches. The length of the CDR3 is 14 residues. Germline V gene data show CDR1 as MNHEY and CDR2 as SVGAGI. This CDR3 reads CATIRTGGPYEQYF. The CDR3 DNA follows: TGTGCCACGATCAGGACAGGGGGCCCCTACGAGCAGTACTTC.